This T cell receptor (beta chain) is drawn from a study of blood T cell repertoires in COVID-19 (dated by TCRdb to the early 2020s). About the full investigation: Samples from collaborators originated in the United States, Italy and Spain and spanned both the acute and convalescent phases of COVID-19. The material from the prospective study consisted of cDNA or gDNA derived from T cells, B-cell-depleted T cells, or PBMCs. The dataset comprised deeply sampled blood TCRbeta repertoires from subjects exposed to, actively infected with, or recovered from COVID-19. The repertoires were made available in a free public database intended to serve as a resource for research on the immune response to SARS-CoV-2. Samples came from the ongoing ImmuneRACE study (first 160 participants) plus 1,254 subjects from 6 global collaborators. A de-identified subject ID, COVID-19 status, age in years and sex were almost always included in the sample metadata. HLA class I and class II types, where available, came from metadata supplied by the sample provider rather than from assay-based typing.

In the case of this clone: Its antigen specificity is not known. Per-base quality was not reported, and no clone a single base away is much larger than it.

TCRbeta CDR3 regions were amplified from genomic DNA by means of the immunoSEQ Assay, a bias-controlled multiplex PCR. The authors processed their data as follows. Nucleated cell counts per sample were estimated from amplification of reference gene primers within the assay. To quantify the absolute abundance of each unique TCRbeta CDR3 rearrangement, sequence reads were collapsed and filtered. For each sample, productive Simpson clonality was calculated by taking the square root of Simpson's diversity index across productive rearrangements. The table was pulled from immuneACCESS by TCRdb, which kept in-frame rearrangements only. Such tables lose some clones; where checked, under half of the loss comes from unresolved V genes, and the rest has no known cause. V and J calls and clone size come straight from that table; D and trimming were deduced from the DNA. For this sample the table gives tens of thousands of clones, of which about 90% were detected only once. Less than 3.5% of the sample is in the top ten clones.

Whole blood was collected in K2EDTA tubes by collaborating institutions according to the institutions' own protocols. For TCRbeta analysis, collaborators shipped samples as frozen whole blood, isolated PBMCs, or DNA extracted from either of those sample types. Broader findings and caveats from the paper: The quantity of clinical and demographic metadata differed by source and by participant and was supplied without curation.

The TCR originated in a man aged 65 to 79 with acute or convalescent COVID-19. The sample consisted of peripheral blood.

CDR3 reads: CASSSSGRRKEQPQHF. The nucleotide sequence is TGTGCCAGCAGTTCATCTGGGCGCCGAAAAGAGCAGCCCCAGCATTTT. Recombination joined TRBV6-2 or TRBV6-3 with TRBJ1-5; the D gene is not confidently resolved. Trimming removed 4 bases from V and 7 bases from J, leaving 20 bases between the germline ends. From the cysteine up to the phenylalanine, the CDR3 has a length of 16 residues. CDR3 DNA is the only sequence kept; it has 48 bases, read in frame from the first base. The CDR1 and CDR2 encoded by the germline V gene are MNHEY and SVGEGT.